One and the same sample provided the 2 T cell receptor beta chains below, sequenced in a study of blood T cell repertoires in COVID-19. The table came from immunoSEQ multiplex PCR; TCRdb's copy has only in-frame clones and leaves some out. The sample gives some 26,000 clones, approximately 75% of which show up once; approximately 7% is in the top ten. The sequenced sample was peripheral blood. The receptors originated from a man in his fifties or sixties with COVID-19, enrolled during active disease.

The chain links TRBV24-1 to TRBJ1-1; D gene unclear. The CDR3 loop spans 13 amino acids. With 2 bases removed from V and 1 base from J, the gap between germline ends came to 4 bases. The V gene's germline CDR1 is KGHDR and CDR2 SFDVKD. CDR3 loop: CATSDYRNTEAFF. The CDR3 DNA is TGTGCCACCAGTGATTACAGGAACACTGAAGCTTTCTTT.

This clone was recorded once. CDR3 protein: CSARLENGYGYTF. The CDR3 DNA is TGCAGCGCACGACTGGAAAATGGCTATGGCTACACCTTC. The chain links TRBV29-1 to TRBJ1-2; D gene uncertain. Trimming removed 7 bases at V and 4 bases at J, with 16 bases between. Germline V gene data show CDR1 as SQVTM and CDR2 as ANQGSEA. The CDR3 is 13 amino acids.